One sample yielded the 29 T cell receptor beta chains listed below, sequenced in a study of blood T cell repertoires in COVID-19 (dated by TCRdb to between 2020 and 2021). Libraries were constructed by the immunoSEQ multiplex PCR assay. Drawn from immuneACCESS, this table holds only the in-frame rearrangements with V and J called that TCRdb kept. Clones are partly lost; checked studies trace under half to an unresolved V gene and leave the rest unexplained. In this sample the table shows about 270,000 clones, approximately 91% of which occur a single time. The ten largest clones add up to approximately 2.4% of the sample. What was sequenced was PBMCs or T cells enriched from blood (not recorded which). These receptors were collected from a woman in her forties with acute COVID-19.

The chain is built from TRBV28 and TRBJ2-7, with 10 bases lining up with TRBD2. V trimming: 6 bases; J trimming: 1 base; junction bases outside the gene matches: 15. This CDR3 contains 18 residues. From germline, CDR1 is MDHEN and CDR2 SYDVKM. The CDR3 coding sequence is TGTGCCAGCAGAAAGAGCGGGCTAGCGGGGGTAAAGTCCTACGAGCAGTACTTC. This gives the protein CASRKSGLAGVKSYEQYF.

The chain is built from TRBV19 and TRBJ1-1; 11 bases are shared with TRBD1. The CDR3 is 14 amino acids. The V gene's germline CDR1 is LNHDA and CDR2 SQIVND (reference sequence). V was pared by 5 bases and J by 4 bases, with 3 bases of the junction left unmatched. CDR3: CASSPGQGATEAFF. In DNA, the CDR3 is TGTGCCAGTAGTCCCGGACAGGGGGCCACTGAAGCTTTCTTT. The full variable domain, with the rest looked up from reference TRBV19 and TRBJ1-1, is DGGITQSPKYLFRKEGQNVTLSCEQNLNHDAMYWYRQDPGQGLRLIYYSQIVNDFQKGDIAEGYSVSREKKESFPLTVTSAQKNPTAFYLCASSPGQGATEAFFGQGTRLTVV.

The V call is TRBV21-1, the J call TRBJ1-5; the table's TRBD1 call for D was not verified on the DNA. TRBV21-1 is marked as a pseudogene. The CDR3 has 16 residues. The CDR3, as DNA: TGTGCCAGCAGCAAAGCTTACAGGGACAGCAATCAGCCCCAGCATTTT. It translates to CASSKAYRDSNQPQHF.

The chain couples TRBV14 to TRBJ1-3; unclear D gene. This CDR3 spans 15 amino acids. Germline V gene sequence: CDR1 SGHDN, CDR2 FVKESK. V lost 1 base and J 3 bases, leaving 10 bases between the germline ends. The CDR3 DNA reads as TGTGCCAGCAGCCAAGTGGGAGGGTATGGAAACACCATATATTTT. Protein sequence: CASSQVGGYGNTIYF.

This chain links TRBV10-2 with TRBJ2-1; 14 nucleotides agree with TRBD2. The CDR3 spans 15 residues. Unmatched junction bases numbered 0, after V lost 1 base and J lost 7 bases. CDR1 and CDR2 (germline): WSHSY, SAAADI. The chain's CDR3 is CASSEWTSGRNEQFF. CDR3 sequence (DNA): TGCGCCAGCAGTGAGTGGACTAGCGGGAGGAATGAGCAGTTCTTC.

The chain recombines TRBV28 with TRBJ1-1; weak D call: TRBD1 (5 bases). The CDR3 has 13 residues. The V end lost 7 bases, the J end lost 6 bases, and 15 bases lay between the germline ends. CDR1 MDHEN and CDR2 SYDVKM come from the germline V gene. CDR3 coding DNA: TGTGCCAGCAATACGCCAGGGACTTCTGAAGCTTTCTTT. The encoded protein is CASNTPGTSEAFF.

The J gene is TRBJ1-4, the V gene TRBV2; 7 bases map to TRBD1. CDR3 length: 15 residues. The germline V gene encodes CDR1 SNHLY and CDR2 FYNNEI. The V segment lost 8 bases and the J segment 5 bases; nucleotides outside the gene matches: 11. The CDR3 DNA reads TGTGCCAGCCGAGCAGGGGGGACAATCAATGAAAAACTGTTTTTT. It encodes CASRAGGTINEKLFF.

The chain joins TRBV19 to TRBJ1-1; D may be TRBD1 (6 bases). The CDR3 extends over 15 amino acids. Trimming cost V 8 bases and J 3 bases, with 19 bases left between them. Germline CDR1 LNHDA, CDR2 SQIVND (reference sequence). The CDR3 region has the DNA TGTGCCAGTGGGAGGGACACCCTGAGGGACACTGAAGCTTTCTTT. This translates into CASGRDTLRDTEAFF.

V usage is TRBV28 and J usage is TRBJ1-2, with TRBD1 matching over 9 bases. Looked up from germline, CDR1 is MDHEN and CDR2 is SYDVKM. Germline trimming cut 5 bases from V and 2 bases from J; bases unmatched to any gene: 12. The CDR3 has 17 residues. DNA for the CDR3: TGTGCCAGCAGTCCCGGGACAGGGATGTTAGGAAACTATGGCTACACCTTC. This translates into CASSPGTGMLGNYGYTF.

As regards this clone: Germline is not matched at one junction end, which may reflect a read error. In nucleotides, the CDR3 is TGCGCCAGCAGCTTACGGACAGGGGGGAACCCTGAAGCTTTCTTT. Translated: CASSLRTGGNPEAFF. The chain recombines TRBV5-1 with TRBJ1-1; 10 bases map to TRBD1. The CDR3 loop spans 15 amino acids. Germline V gives CDR1 SGHRS, CDR2 YFSETQ.

J is TRBJ1-5 and V is TRBV28; possibly TRBD1 for D (5 bases). Germline V gene sequence: CDR1 MDHEN, CDR2 SYDVKM. V shed 6 bases and J shed 5 bases, with 17 bases lying between them. The CDR3 length is 15 residues. CDR3 sequence: CASSQGGARDQPQHF. Here the CDR3 DNA reads TGTGCCAGCAGCCAGGGAGGGGCTCGGGATCAGCCCCAGCATTTT.

V and J are TRBV3-1 (or the pseudogene TRBV3-2) and TRBJ1-5, with TRBD1 as a possible D gene (6 bases). V dropped 4 bases and J dropped 1 base, with 8 bases sitting between them. Looked up from germline, CDR1 is LGHDT and CDR2 is YNNKEL (reference sequence). The CDR3 runs 14 residues. The CDR3 sequence: CASSRGGSNQPQHF. The CDR3 nucleotides read TGTGCCAGCAGCCGGGGGGGCAGCAATCAGCCCCAGCATTTT.

The V gene is TRBV4-1, the J gene TRBJ2-5; possibly TRBD2 for D (5 bases). V lost 4 bases and J lost 4, with 13 bases in between. Germline V CDR1 and CDR2: MGHRA, YSYEKL. CDR3 length: 14 residues. CDR3 nucleotides: TGCGCCAGCAGCCTCGGTGGCCGGGGAGAGACCCAGTACTTC. This gives the protein CASSLGGRGETQYF.

The rearrangement uses TRBV9 and TRBJ2-3, with 8 bases that match TRBD2. The V gene's germline CDR1 is SGDLS and CDR2 YYNGEE. This CDR3 has 15 amino acids. The V and J ends lost 4 bases and 4 bases, in that order; junction bases with no gene match: 8. CDR3 sequence (DNA): TGTGCCAGCAGCCCGGGAGGGGGGGTCGCAGATACGCAGTATTTT. This codes for CASSPGGGVADTQYF. The full variable domain, its missing parts supplied by reference TRBV9 and TRBJ2-3, is DSGVTQTPKHLITATGQRVTLRCSPRSGDLSVYWYQQSLDQGLQFLIQYYNGEERAKGNILERFSAQQFPDLHSELNLSSLELGDSALYFCASSPGGGVADTQYFGPGTRLTVL.

The chain uses TRBV18 and TRBJ2-5; D might be TRBD2 (6 bases). Trimming shortened V by 4 bases and J by 2 bases, and 14 bases separated the two germline ends. Germline CDR1 KGHSH, CDR2 LQKENI. CDR3 length: 15 amino acids. In nucleotides, the CDR3 is TGTGCCAGCTCACGCAACGGGGGATATCAAGAGACCCAGTACTTC. It codes for CASSRNGGYQETQYF.

This chain uses TRBV10-3 with TRBJ1-2; no firm D call. V was cut by 5 bases and J by 1 base, with 8 bases left in between. Per germline, CDR1 ENHRY and CDR2 SYGVKD. There are 13 residues in the CDR3. The CDR3 is CAISPGYNYGYTF. In DNA, the CDR3 is TGTGCCATCAGTCCAGGCTATAACTATGGCTACACCTTC.

This chain links TRBV6-1 with TRBJ2-3; TRBD2 agrees at 12 bases. Per germline, CDR1 MNHNS and CDR2 SASEGT. V shed 0 bases, J shed 7 bases, and the junction held 5 bases outside the gene matches. The CDR3 sequence is 16 residues long. The CDR3 nucleotides are TGTGCCAGCAGTGAAGCCACTAGCGGGAGGTACTATACGCAGTATTTT. Translating it yields CASSEATSGRYYTQYF.

The chain uses TRBV27 and TRBJ1-4; TRBD1 might be the D (6 bases). V was shortened by 4 bases and J by 4 bases, with 10 bases between the two germline ends. The CDR3 sequence is 14 residues long. The germline CDR1 and CDR2 sequences are MNHEY and SMNVEV (reference sequence). The CDR3, as DNA: TGTGCCAGCAGTTCCTGGGGGCTTAATGAAAAACTGTTTTTT. This codes for CASSSWGLNEKLFF. The complete variable domain, with remaining parts taken from reference TRBV27 and TRBJ1-4, reads EAQVTQNPRYLITVTGKKLTVTCSQNMNHEYMSWYRQDPGLGLRQIYYSMNVEVTDKGDVPEGYKVSRKEKRNFPLILESPSPNQTSLYFCASSSWGLNEKLFFGSGTQLSVL.

The rearrangement joins TRBV6-7 to TRBJ2-5; 7 nucleotides align to TRBD2. TRBV6-7 is flagged as an ORF with uncertain function. Germline trimming cut 5 bases from V and 2 bases from J; bases unmatched to any gene: 17. This CDR3 spans 18 amino acids. CDR3 residues: CASSIGLGIWGTQETQYF. Here the CDR3 DNA reads TGTGCCAGCAGTATAGGACTAGGAATTTGGGGTACTCAAGAGACCCAGTACTTC.

This rearrangement joins TRBV7-9 to TRBJ2-3, with D perhaps matching TRBD2 (6 bases). V was shortened by 0 bases and J by 3 bases, with 13 bases between the two germline ends. Germline V gives CDR1 SEHNR, CDR2 FQNEAQ (reference sequence). This CDR3 region has 16 residues. CDR3 residues: CASSLALGGRTDTQYF. Here the CDR3 DNA reads TGTGCCAGCAGCTTAGCGCTGGGAGGAAGGACAGATACGCAGTATTTT.

The chain uses TRBV6-5 and TRBJ2-7, with D tentatively TRBD2 (6 bases). From germline, CDR1 is MNHEY and CDR2 SVGAGI. This CDR3 is built from 14 residues. The V gene lost 0 bases and the J gene lost 7 bases, with 13 bases spanning the gap. CDR3 bases: TGTGCCAGCAGTTACTCGCGGGACGGGGGAGAGCAGTACTTC. This translates into CASSYSRDGGEQYF.

The chain uses TRBV19 and TRBJ1-5; the D is unclear. This CDR3 has 13 residues. Germline values: CDR1 LNHDA, CDR2 SQIVND (reference sequence). V lost 3 bases to trimming and J lost 9 bases, with 12 bases between them. CDR3 sequence (DNA): TGTGCCAGTAGTATTGGCGGGGATTGGCCCCAGCATTTT. It codes for CASSIGGDWPQHF.

The chain uses TRBV19 and TRBJ1-2; a possible D gene is TRBD1 (5 bases). This CDR3 is 15 amino acids long. In germline, CDR1 is LNHDA, CDR2 SQIVND (reference sequence). Trimming removed 6 bases at V and 5 bases at J, with 19 bases between. The CDR3 region has the DNA TGTGCCAGTAGATCGCCCACTGACAGTGGGTATGGCTACACCTTC. Translation gives CASRSPTDSGYGYTF.

The rearrangement joins TRBV18 to TRBJ2-2, with D possibly matching TRBD1 (5 bases). V was trimmed by 8 bases and J by 3 bases, leaving 10 bases between them. The CDR3 loop spans 13 amino acids. Germline values: CDR1 KGHSH, CDR2 LQKENI. The CDR3 nucleotides read TGTGCCAGCACAGGTATCGACACCGGGGAGCTGTTTTTT. Protein product: CASTGIDTGELFF.

This clone was detected a few times. This chain connects TRBV7-2 to TRBJ2-7, with TRBD2 matching over 11 bases. The CDR3 sequence is 15 residues long. In germline, CDR1 is SGHTA, CDR2 FQGNSA. V lost 0 bases to trimming and J lost 6 bases; unmatched junction nucleotides: 4. CDR3 protein: CASSLASGTSGEQYF. The DNA of the CDR3 is TGTGCCAGCAGCTTAGCCTCCGGGACTAGCGGCGAGCAGTACTTC.

The chain employs TRBV7-2 and TRBJ1-6; D gene ambiguous. Deletions cut 8 bases from V and 0 bases from J, with 11 bases between. Germline V gives CDR1 SGHTA, CDR2 FQGNSA. The CDR3 contains 15 residues. This chain's CDR3 is CASRPASSYNSPLHF. DNA for the CDR3: TGTGCCAGCCGTCCAGCTAGCTCCTATAATTCACCCCTCCACTTT.

The chain couples TRBV5-1 to TRBJ1-1, with D unclear. V was pared by 0 bases and J by 1 base, with 7 bases between. Germline CDR1 reads SGHRS; CDR2 reads YFSETQ. The CDR3 has 14 residues. The CDR3 protein is CASSLAGWNTEAFF. The CDR3 DNA is TGCGCCAGCAGCTTGGCCGGTTGGAACACTGAAGCTTTCTTT.

The chain has TRBV19 and TRBJ1-1; 8 bases are shared with TRBD1. CDR1 and CDR2 (germline): LNHDA, SQIVND (reference sequence). The CDR3 loop spans 13 amino acids. V lost 6 bases to trimming and J lost 5 bases; unmatched junction nucleotides: 5. CDR3 bases: TGTGCCAGTAGGGACAGGGCGGGAACTGAAGCTTTCTTT. Translated, it gives CASRDRAGTEAFF.

Remarks on this clone: The sample has other DNA sequences that encode this CDR3 too. CDR3 protein: CASSLAQGYGYTF. CDR3 DNA: TGCGCCAGCAGCTTGGCACAGGGATATGGCTACACCTTC. The chain carries TRBV5-1 and TRBJ1-2; TRBD1 might be the D (6 bases). The CDR3 is made up of 13 amino acids. V lost 0 bases and J lost 5, with 8 bases in between. CDR1 SGHRS and CDR2 YFSETQ come from the germline V gene. Filled out from reference TRBV5-1 and TRBJ1-2, the complete variable domain reads KAGVTQTPRYLIKTRGQQVTLSCSPISGHRSVSWYQQTPGQGLQFLFEYFSETQRNKGNFPGRFSGRQFSNSRSEMNVSTLELGDSALYLCASSLAQGYGYTFGSGTRLTVV.